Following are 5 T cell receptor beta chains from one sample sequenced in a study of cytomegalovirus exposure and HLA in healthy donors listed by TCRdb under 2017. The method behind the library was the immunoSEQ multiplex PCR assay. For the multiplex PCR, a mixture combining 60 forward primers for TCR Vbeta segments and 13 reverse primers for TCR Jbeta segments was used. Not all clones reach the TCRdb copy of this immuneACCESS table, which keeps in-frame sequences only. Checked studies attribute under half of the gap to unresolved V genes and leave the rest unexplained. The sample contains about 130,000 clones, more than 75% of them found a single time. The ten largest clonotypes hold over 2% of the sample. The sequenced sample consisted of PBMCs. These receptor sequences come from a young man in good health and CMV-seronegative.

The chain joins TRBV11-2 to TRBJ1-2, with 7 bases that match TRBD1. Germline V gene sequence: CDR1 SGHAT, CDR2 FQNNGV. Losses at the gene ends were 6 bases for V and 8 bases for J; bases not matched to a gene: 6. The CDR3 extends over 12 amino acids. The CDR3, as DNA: TGTGCCAGCAGTTTTACAGGGGCCGGCTACACCTTC. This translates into CASSFTGAGYTF.

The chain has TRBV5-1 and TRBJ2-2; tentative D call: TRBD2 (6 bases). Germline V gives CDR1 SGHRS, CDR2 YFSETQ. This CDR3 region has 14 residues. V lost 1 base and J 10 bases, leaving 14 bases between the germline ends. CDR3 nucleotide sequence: TGCGCCAGCAGCTTGCTAGCGTCGAGAGAGGAGCTGTTTTTT. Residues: CASSLLASREELFF.

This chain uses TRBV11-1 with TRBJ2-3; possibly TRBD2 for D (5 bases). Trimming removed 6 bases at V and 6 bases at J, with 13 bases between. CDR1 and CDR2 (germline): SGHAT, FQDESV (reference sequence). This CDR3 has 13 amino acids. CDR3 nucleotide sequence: TGTGCCAGCAGTGTAAGCGGCCTGGATACGCAGTATTTT. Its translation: CASSVSGLDTQYF.

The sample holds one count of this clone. The CDR3 spells CSVFPVSSYNEQFF. As DNA, the CDR3 is TGCAGCGTCTTCCCGGTAAGCTCCTACAATGAGCAGTTCTTC. The chain couples TRBV29-1 to TRBJ2-1; D gene unclear. Per the germline V gene, CDR1 is SQVTM and CDR2 is ANQGSEA. This CDR3 spans 14 amino acids. Trimming stripped 6 bases from V and 0 bases from J, with 12 bases between.

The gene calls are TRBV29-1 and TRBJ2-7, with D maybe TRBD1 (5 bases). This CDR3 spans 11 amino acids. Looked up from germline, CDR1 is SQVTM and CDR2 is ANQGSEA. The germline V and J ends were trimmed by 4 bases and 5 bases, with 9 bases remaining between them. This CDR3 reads CSVGGVHEQYF. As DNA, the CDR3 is TGCAGCGTTGGGGGCGTGCACGAGCAGTACTTC.